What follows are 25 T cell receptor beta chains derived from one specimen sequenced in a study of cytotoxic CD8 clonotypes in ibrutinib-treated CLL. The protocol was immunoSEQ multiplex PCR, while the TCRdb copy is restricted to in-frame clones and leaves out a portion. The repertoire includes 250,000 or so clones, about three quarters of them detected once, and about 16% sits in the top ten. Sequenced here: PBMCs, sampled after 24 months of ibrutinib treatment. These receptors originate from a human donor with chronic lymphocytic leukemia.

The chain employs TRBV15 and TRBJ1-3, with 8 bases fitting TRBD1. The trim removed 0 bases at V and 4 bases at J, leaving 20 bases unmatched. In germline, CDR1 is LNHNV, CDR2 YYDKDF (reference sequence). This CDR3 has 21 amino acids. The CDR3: CATSRDLGPPPKDRVGNTIYF. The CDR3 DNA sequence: TGTGCCACCAGCAGAGATCTTGGGCCGCCTCCAAAGGACAGGGTGGGAAACACCATATATTTT.

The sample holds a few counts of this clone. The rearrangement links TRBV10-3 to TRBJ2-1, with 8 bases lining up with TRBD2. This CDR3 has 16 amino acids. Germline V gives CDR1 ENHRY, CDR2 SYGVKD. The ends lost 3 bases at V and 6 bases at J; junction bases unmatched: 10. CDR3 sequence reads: CAISDRRLAGTNEQFF. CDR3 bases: TGTGCCATCAGTGACCGGCGGCTAGCGGGCACCAATGAGCAGTTCTTC.

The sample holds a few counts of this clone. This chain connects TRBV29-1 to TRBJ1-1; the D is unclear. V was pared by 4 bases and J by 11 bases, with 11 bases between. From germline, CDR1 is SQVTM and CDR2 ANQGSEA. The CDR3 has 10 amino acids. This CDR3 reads CSVALPQAFF. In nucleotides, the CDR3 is TGCAGCGTTGCCTTACCTCAGGCTTTCTTT.

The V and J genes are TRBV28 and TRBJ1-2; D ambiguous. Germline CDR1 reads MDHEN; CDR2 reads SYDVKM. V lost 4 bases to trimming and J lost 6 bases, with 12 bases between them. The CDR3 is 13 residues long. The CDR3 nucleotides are TGTGCCAGCAGTTCCCCGACAAGGGATGGCTACACCTTC. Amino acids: CASSSPTRDGYTF.

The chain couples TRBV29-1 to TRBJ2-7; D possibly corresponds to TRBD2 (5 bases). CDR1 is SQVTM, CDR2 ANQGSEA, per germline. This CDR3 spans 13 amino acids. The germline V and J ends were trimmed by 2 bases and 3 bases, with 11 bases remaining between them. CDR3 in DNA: TGCAGCGTTGAAACGGGGTTTTTCTACGAGCAGTACTTC. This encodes CSVETGFFYEQYF.

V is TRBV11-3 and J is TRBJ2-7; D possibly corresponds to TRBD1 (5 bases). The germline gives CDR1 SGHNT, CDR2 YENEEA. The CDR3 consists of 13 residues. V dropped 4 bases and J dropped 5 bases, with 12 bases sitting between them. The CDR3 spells CASSSPGNHEQYF. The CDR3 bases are TGTGCCAGCAGCTCCCCAGGGAACCACGAGCAGTACTTC. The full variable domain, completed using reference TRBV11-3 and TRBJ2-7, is EAGVVQSPRYKIIEKKQPVAFWCNPISGHNTLYWYLQNLGQGPELLIRYENEEAVDDSQLPKDRFSAERLKGVDSTLKIQPAELGDSAVYLCASSSPGNHEQYFGPGTRLTVT.

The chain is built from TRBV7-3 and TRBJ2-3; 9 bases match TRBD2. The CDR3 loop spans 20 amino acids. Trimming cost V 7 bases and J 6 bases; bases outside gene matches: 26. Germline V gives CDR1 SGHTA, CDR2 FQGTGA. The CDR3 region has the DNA TGTGCCAGCACCGAAAGCCCGGGACTAGCTCGAGGACGTAGGGTGGATACGCAGTATTTT. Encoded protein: CASTESPGLARGRRVDTQYF.

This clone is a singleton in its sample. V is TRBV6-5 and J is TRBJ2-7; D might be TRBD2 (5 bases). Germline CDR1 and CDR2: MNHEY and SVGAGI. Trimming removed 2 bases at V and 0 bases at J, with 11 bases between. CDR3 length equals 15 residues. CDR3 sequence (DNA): TGTGCCAGCAGTTACGTTCCGGGAAGCTCCTACGAGCAGTACTTC. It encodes CASSYVPGSSYEQYF.

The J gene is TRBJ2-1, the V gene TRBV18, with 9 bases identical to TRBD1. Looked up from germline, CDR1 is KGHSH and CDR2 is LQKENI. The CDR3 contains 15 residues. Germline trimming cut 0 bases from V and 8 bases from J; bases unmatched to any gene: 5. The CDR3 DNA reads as TGTGCCAGCTCACCACCGGGACAGGGTACAGATGAGCAGTTCTTC. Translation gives CASSPPGQGTDEQFF.

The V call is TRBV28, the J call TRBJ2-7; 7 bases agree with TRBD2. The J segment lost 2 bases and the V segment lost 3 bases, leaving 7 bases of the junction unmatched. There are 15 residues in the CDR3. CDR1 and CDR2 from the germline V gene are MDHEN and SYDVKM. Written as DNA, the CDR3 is TGTGCCAGCAGTTTCAAGGCTAGCGGTGCCTACGAGCAGTACTTC. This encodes CASSFKASGAYEQYF.

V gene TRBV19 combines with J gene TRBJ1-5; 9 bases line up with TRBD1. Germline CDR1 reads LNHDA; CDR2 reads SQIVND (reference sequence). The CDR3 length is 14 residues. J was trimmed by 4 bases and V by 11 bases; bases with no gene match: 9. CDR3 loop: CAVRLGTGNQPQHF. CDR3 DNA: TGTGCCGTACGCTTAGGGACAGGGAATCAGCCCCAGCATTTT.

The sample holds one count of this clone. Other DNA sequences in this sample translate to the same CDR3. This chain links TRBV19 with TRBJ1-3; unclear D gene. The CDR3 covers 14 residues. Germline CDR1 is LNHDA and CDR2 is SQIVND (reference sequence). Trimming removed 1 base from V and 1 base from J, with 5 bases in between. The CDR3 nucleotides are TGTGCCAGTAGTATAGGCGGATCTGGAAACACCATATATTTT. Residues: CASSIGGSGNTIYF.

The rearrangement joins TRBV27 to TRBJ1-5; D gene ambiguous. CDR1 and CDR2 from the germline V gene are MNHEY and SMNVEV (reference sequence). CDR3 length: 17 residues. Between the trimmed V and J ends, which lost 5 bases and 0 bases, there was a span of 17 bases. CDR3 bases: TGTGCCAGCAGTGAGATCCCCCGCCCTTATAGCAATCAGCCCCAGCATTTT. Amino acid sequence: CASSEIPRPYSNQPQHF.

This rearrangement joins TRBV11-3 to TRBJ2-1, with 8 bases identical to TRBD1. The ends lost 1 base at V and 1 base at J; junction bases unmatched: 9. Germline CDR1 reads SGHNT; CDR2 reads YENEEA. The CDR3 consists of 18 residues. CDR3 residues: CASSLGVRQGSSYNEQFF. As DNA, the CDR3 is TGTGCCAGCAGCTTAGGGGTTCGACAGGGGTCGTCCTACAATGAGCAGTTCTTC. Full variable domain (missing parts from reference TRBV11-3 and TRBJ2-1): EAGVVQSPRYKIIEKKQPVAFWCNPISGHNTLYWYLQNLGQGPELLIRYENEEAVDDSQLPKDRFSAERLKGVDSTLKIQPAELGDSAVYLCASSLGVRQGSSYNEQFFGPGTRLTVL.

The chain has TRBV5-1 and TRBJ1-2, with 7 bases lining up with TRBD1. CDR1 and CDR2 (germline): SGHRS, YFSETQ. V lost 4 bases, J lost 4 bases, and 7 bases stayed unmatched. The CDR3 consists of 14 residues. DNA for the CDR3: TGCGCCAGCAGCCAAGATACAGGGGCCTATGGCTACACCTTC. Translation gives CASSQDTGAYGYTF. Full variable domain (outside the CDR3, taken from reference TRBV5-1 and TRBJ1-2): KAGVTQTPRYLIKTRGQQVTLSCSPISGHRSVSWYQQTPGQGLQFLFEYFSETQRNKGNFPGRFSGRQFSNSRSEMNVSTLELGDSALYLCASSQDTGAYGYTFGSGTRLTVV.

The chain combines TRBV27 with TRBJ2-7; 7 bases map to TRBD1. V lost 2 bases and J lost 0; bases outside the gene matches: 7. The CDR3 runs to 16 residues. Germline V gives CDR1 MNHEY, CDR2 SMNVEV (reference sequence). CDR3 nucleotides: TGTGCCAGCAGTTTACCCGGGACAGCTAGCTCCTACGAGCAGTACTTC. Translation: CASSLPGTASSYEQYF.

The CDR3 loop reads CAWSSGGGTEQYF. The CDR3 DNA is TGTGCCTGGAGCTCCGGGGGGGGGACCGAGCAGTACTTC. The genes are TRBV30 and TRBJ2-7; 8 nucleotides agree with TRBD2. Germline assignment: CDR1 GTSNPN and CDR2 SVGIG (reference sequence). The length of the CDR3 is 13 residues. The V segment lost 3 bases and the J segment 6 bases; nucleotides outside the gene matches: 7.

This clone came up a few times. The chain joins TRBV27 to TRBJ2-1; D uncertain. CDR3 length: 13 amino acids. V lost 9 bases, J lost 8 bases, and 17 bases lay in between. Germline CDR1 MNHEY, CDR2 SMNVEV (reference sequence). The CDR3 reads CASRHGIKHEQFF. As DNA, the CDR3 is TGTGCCAGTAGACATGGGATAAAGCATGAGCAGTTCTTC.

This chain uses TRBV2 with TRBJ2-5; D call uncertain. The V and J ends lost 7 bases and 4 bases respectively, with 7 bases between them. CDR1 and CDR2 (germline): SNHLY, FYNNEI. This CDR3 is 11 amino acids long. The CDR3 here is CASIGPETQYF. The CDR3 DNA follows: TGTGCCAGCATCGGACCAGAGACCCAGTACTTC.

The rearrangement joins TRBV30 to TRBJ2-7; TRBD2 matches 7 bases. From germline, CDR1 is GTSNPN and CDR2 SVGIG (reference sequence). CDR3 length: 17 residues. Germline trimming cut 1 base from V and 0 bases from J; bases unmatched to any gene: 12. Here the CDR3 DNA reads TGTGCCTGGAGTGGCCGACAAGGAGCGGGGACCTCCTACGAGCAGTACTTC. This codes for CAWSGRQGAGTSYEQYF.

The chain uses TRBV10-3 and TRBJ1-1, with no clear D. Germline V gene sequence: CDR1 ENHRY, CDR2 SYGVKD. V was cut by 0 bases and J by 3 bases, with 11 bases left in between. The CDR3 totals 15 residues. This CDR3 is CAISESLAIYTEAFF. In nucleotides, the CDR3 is TGTGCCATCAGTGAGTCCCTGGCTATCTACACTGAAGCTTTCTTT.

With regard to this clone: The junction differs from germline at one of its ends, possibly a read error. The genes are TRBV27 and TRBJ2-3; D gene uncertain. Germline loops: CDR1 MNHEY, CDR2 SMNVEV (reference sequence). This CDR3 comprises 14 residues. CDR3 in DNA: TGTGCCAGCAGTCTATCCAGTAGCACAGATACGCAGTATTTT. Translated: CASSLSSSTDTQYF.

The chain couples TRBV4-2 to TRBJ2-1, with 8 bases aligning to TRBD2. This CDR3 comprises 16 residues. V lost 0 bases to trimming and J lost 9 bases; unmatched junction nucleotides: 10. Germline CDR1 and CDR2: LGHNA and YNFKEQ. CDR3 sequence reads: CASSQDGAGEKGEQFF. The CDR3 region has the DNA TGTGCCAGCAGCCAAGATGGAGCGGGAGAAAAGGGTGAGCAGTTCTTC.

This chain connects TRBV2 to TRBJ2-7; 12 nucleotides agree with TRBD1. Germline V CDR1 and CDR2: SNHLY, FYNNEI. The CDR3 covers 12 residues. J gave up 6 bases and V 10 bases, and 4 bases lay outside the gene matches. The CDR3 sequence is CATGTGGGEQYF. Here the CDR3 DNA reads TGTGCCACCGGGACAGGGGGCGGCGAGCAGTACTTC. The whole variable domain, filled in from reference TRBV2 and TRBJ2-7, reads EPEVTQTPSHQVTQMGQEVILRCVPISNHLYFYWYRQILGQKVEFLVSFYNNEISEKSEIFDDQFSVERPDGSNFTLKIRSTKLEDSAMYFCATGTGGGEQYFGPGTRLTVT.

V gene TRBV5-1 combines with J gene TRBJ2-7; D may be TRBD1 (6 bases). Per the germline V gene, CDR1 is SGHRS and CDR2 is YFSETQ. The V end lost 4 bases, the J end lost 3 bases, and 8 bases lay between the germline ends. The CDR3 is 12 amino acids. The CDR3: CASSRDIYEQYF. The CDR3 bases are TGCGCCAGCAGCAGGGACATCTACGAGCAGTACTTC.